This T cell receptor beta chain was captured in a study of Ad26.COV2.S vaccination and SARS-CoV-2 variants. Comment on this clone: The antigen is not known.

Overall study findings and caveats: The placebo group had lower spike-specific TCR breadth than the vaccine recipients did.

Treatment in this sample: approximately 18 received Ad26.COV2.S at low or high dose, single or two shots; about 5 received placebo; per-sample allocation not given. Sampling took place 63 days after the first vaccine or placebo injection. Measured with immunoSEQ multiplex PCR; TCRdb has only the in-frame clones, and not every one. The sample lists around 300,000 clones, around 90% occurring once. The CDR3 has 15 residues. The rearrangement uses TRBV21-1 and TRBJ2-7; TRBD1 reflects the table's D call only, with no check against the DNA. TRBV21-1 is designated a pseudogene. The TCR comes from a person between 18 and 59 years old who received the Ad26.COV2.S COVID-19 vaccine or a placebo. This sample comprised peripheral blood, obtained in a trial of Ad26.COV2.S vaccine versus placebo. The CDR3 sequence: CASSYRDRESYEQYF. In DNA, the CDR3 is TGTGCCAGCAGCTACCGGGACAGGGAGTCCTACGAGCAGTACTTC.